Listed here are 32 T cell receptor beta chains from one sample, sequenced in a study of T-cell reconstitution after alpha-beta-depleted transplantation in children. A TCRbeta library incorporating unique molecular identifiers was prepared. MiXCR, run by TCRdb on the PCR reads, gives a single entry per CDR3 protein. The sample includes around 16,000 distinct CDR3 sequences, about 7.7% of them seen just once. This sample comprised PBMCs, mostly from graft donor cells, obtained 60 days after TCRalphabeta/CD19-depleted stem cell transplant. All receptors come from a boy younger than two who had a stem cell transplant for Wiskott-Aldrich syndrome, so the T cells may come from the graft donor.

This clonotype was recorded at least ten times. The chain employs TRBV7-2 and TRBJ2-1, with D maybe TRBD2 (6 bases). The CDR3 totals 16 residues. Per the germline V gene, CDR1 is SGHTA and CDR2 is FQGNSA. The ends were cut back, 1 base at V and 2 bases at J, with 12 bases in the middle. CDR3 in DNA: TGTGCCAGCAGCTTAGTGGGAGGAAGGACCTACAATGAGCAGTTCTTC. Encoded protein: CASSLVGGRTYNEQFF.

J is TRBJ1-6 and V is TRBV7-9; 8 bases agree with TRBD1. The length of the CDR3 is 14 residues. The germline CDR1 and CDR2 sequences are SEHNR and FQNEAQ (reference sequence). Germline trimming cut 3 bases from V and 13 bases from J; bases unmatched to any gene: 8. CDR3 residues: CASSFAGGRGPLHF. In DNA, the CDR3 is TGTGCCAGCAGCTTTGCAGGGGGCAGAGGTCCCCTCCACTTT.

This clonotype was found many times. CDR3 DNA: TGTGCCAGCTCTACACTAGGAGAGGGATACGAGCAGTACTTC. Translation gives CASSTLGEGYEQYF. The chain uses TRBV2 and TRBJ2-7; weak D call: TRBD2 (5 bases). The CDR3 runs to 14 residues. Germline-derived CDR1 and CDR2 are SNHLY and FYNNEI. The germline V and J ends were trimmed by 8 bases and 4 bases, with 18 bases remaining between them.

This clonotype was detected once. At one boundary the junction diverges from the germline segment, which might be a read error. V usage is TRBV20-1 and J usage is TRBJ2-1, with D unresolved. The CDR3 loop spans 11 amino acids. Germline CDR1 is DFQATT and CDR2 is SNEGSKA (reference sequence). The CDR3 bases are TGCAGTGCTAGAAGGGCCAATCAGCAGTTCTTC. Residues: CSARRANQQFF.

This clonotype was observed a handful of times. This chain links TRBV24-1 with TRBJ2-3; D is ambiguous. Trimming cost V 1 base and J 9 bases, with 7 bases left between them. CDR1 is KGHDR and CDR2 is SFDVKD in the germline V gene. This CDR3 is built from 12 residues. This CDR3 is CATSDFSDTQYF. The CDR3 coding sequence is TGTGCCACCAGTGATTTCTCGGACACGCAGTATTTT.

This clonotype was observed at least ten times. The genes are TRBV6-2 or TRBV6-3 and TRBJ2-1; 10 positions agree with TRBD2. The CDR3 contains 15 residues. V dropped 3 bases and J dropped 6; count of bases not matched to a gene: 5. Germline V gene lookup returns CDR1 MNHEY and CDR2 SVGEGT. In DNA form, the CDR3 reads TGTGCCAGCAGTTATCCAGCGGGGGGGCTCAATGAGCAGTTCTTC. This codes for CASSYPAGGLNEQFF.

This clonotype was observed many times. This rearrangement joins TRBV5-1 to TRBJ2-7; either TRBD1 or TRBD2 may fit D (5 bases each). CDR1 and CDR2 (germline): SGHRS, YFSETQ. Between the trimmed V and J ends, which lost 7 bases and 4 bases, there was a span of 12 bases. This CDR3 is built from 12 residues. The CDR3 reads CASSEGPYEQYF. CDR3 sequence (DNA): TGCGCCAGCTCCGAGGGGCCTTACGAGCAGTACTTC.

The table lists this clonotype with many counts. The rearrangement uses TRBV6-2 or TRBV6-3 and TRBJ2-1; D possibly corresponds to TRBD2 (5 bases). This CDR3 is built from 15 residues. The V end was cut by 2 bases, the J end by 7 bases, with 15 bases between. The germline V gene has CDR1 MNHEY and CDR2 SVGEGT. The CDR3 nucleotides are TGTGCCAGCAGTTACCGGAGCGGTTACTTAAATGAGCAGTTCTTC. Its translation is CASSYRSGYLNEQFF.

The sample holds many counts of this clonotype. V and J are TRBV7-2 and TRBJ2-1; D is perhaps TRBD2 (6 bases). The V gene lost 1 base and the J gene lost 0 bases, with 7 bases spanning the gap. This CDR3 is built from 15 residues. CDR1 is SGHTA and CDR2 is FQGNSA in the germline V gene. The CDR3 is CASSLGTISYNEQFF. The CDR3 nucleotides are TGTGCCAGCAGCTTAGGGACTATCTCCTACAATGAGCAGTTCTTC.

This clonotype occurred many times. The chain employs TRBV10-3 and TRBJ2-1, with a tentative D call TRBD1 (5 bases). The CDR3 has 13 residues. Trimming removed 4 bases from V and 2 bases from J, with 6 bases in between. Per the germline V gene, CDR1 is ENHRY and CDR2 is SYGVKD. CDR3 in DNA: TGTGCCATCAGTGTGACAGCCTACAATGAGCAGTTCTTC. It yields the protein CAISVTAYNEQFF.

This clonotype was recorded only once. The chain carries TRBV12-3 or TRBV12-4 and TRBJ2-7; D may be TRBD2 (5 bases). The CDR3 is made up of 11 amino acids. V was pared by 5 bases and J by 7 bases, with 9 bases between. As DNA, the CDR3 is TGTGCCAGCAGTAGGACGGGGGAGCAGTACTTC. This translates into CASSRTGEQYF.

This clonotype is a singleton in its sample. Since a much larger clone is just one base distant, this may be a read error. The J gene is TRBJ2-1, the V gene TRBV9; 8 positions agree with TRBD1. Germline assignment: CDR1 SGDLS and CDR2 YYNGEE. This CDR3 contains 14 residues. The CDR3 DNA reads TGTGCCAGAAGCGTAGGAGGACAGGGCAGGGAGCAGTTCTTC. It is translated as CARSVGGQGREQFF.

This clonotype was seen many times. The chain joins TRBV20-1 to TRBJ2-2; 9 bases fit TRBD2. Germline-derived CDR1 and CDR2 are DFQATT and SNEGSKA (reference sequence). Trimming took 4 bases from V and 3 from J; bases not matched to a gene: 6. The CDR3 consists of 15 residues. The CDR3 here is CSAKLAGYDTGELFF. The CDR3, as DNA: TGCAGTGCTAAGCTAGCGGGATATGACACCGGGGAGCTGTTTTTT.

This clonotype is medium-sized (0.01 to 0.1%) within its sample. The gene calls are TRBV7-9 and TRBJ2-2, with 8 bases lining up with TRBD1. The CDR3 consists of 14 residues. The germline V gene has CDR1 SEHNR and CDR2 FQNEAQ (reference sequence). V was clipped by 5 bases and J by 6 bases; unmatched bases: 5. In DNA, the CDR3 is TGTGCCAGCAGCGCCAGGGGGCGCGCCGGGGAGCTGTTTTTT. It encodes CASSARGRAGELFF.

This clonotype was seen at least ten times. The CDR3 here is CASSLAPADTQYF. For the CDR3, the DNA is TGCGCCAGCAGCTTGGCCCCCGCAGATACGCAGTATTTT. The chain employs TRBV5-1 and TRBJ2-3; no clear D. The CDR3 consists of 13 residues. Trimming removed 0 bases from V and 4 bases from J, with 6 bases in between. Germline V gives CDR1 SGHRS, CDR2 YFSETQ.

By sample fraction, this clonotype is medium-sized. The rearrangement uses TRBV7-8 and TRBJ1-5, with 7 bases matching TRBD1. The CDR3 is made up of 15 amino acids. Germline assignment: CDR1 SGHVS and CDR2 FQNEAQ. Trimming cost V 5 bases and J 3 bases; bases outside gene matches: 7. In nucleotides, the CDR3 is TGTGCCAGCAGCGGGGCAGGGGGATACAATCAGCCCCAGCATTTT. This translates into CASSGAGGYNQPQHF.

This rearrangement joins TRBV10-3 to TRBJ1-6; no reliable D call. The germline V gene has CDR1 ENHRY and CDR2 SYGVKD. The CDR3 sequence is 14 residues long. V was shortened by 6 bases and J by 0 bases, with 6 bases between the two germline ends. In DNA, the CDR3 is TGTGCCATCAGGTCAAGCTCCTATAATTCACCCCTCCACTTT. Translated, it gives CAIRSSSYNSPLHF.

This clonotype has a count of ten or more. The V gene is TRBV20-1, the J gene TRBJ1-1; the D is unclear. The CDR3 length is 12 residues. V was clipped by 3 bases and J by 3 bases, with 8 bases between them. CDR1 and CDR2 (germline): DFQATT, SNEGSKA (reference sequence). The CDR3 coding sequence is TGCAGTGCTAGGATACGACACACTGAAGCTTTCTTT. This sequence encodes CSARIRHTEAFF.

This clonotype was seen at least ten times. This chain joins TRBV4-2 and TRBJ1-2; a weak D match, TRBD1 (5 bases). The CDR3 totals 14 residues. The V and J ends lost 3 bases and 2 bases respectively, with 10 bases between them. Germline V CDR1 and CDR2: LGHNA, YNFKEQ. In DNA form, the CDR3 reads TGTGCCAGCAGCCAGGCCACAGGAAACTATGGCTACACCTTC. Protein product: CASSQATGNYGYTF.

In its sample, this clonotype was seen a few times. This chain links TRBV20-1 with TRBJ1-4; D gene unclear. CDR1 and CDR2 from the germline V gene are DFQATT and SNEGSKA (reference sequence). There are 17 residues in the CDR3. In DNA form, the CDR3 reads TGCTGCGCTAGTGATCCCCAGCGTCCCCGTCCCAATGAAAAACTGTTTTTT. Its translation is CCASDPQRPRPNEKLFF.

The sample holds a few counts of this clonotype. This rearrangement joins TRBV7-8 to TRBJ2-5; TRBD2 is a possible D gene (6 bases). CDR3 length equals 18 residues. Germline V CDR1 and CDR2: SGHVS, FQNEAQ. V lost 5 bases, J lost 2 bases, and 24 bases lay in between. CDR3 DNA: TGTGCCAGCAGCGCGTGCCCGGGACTTTGTATCGTTCAAGAGACCCAGTACTTC. Amino acids: CASSACPGLCIVQETQYF.

This clonotype was seen at least ten times. The chain links TRBV11-3 to TRBJ2-3, with D tentatively TRBD2 (6 bases). The germline V gene has CDR1 SGHNT and CDR2 YENEEA. V lost 5 bases to trimming and J lost 0 bases, with 12 bases between them. CDR3 size: 15 residues. CDR3 nucleotide sequence: TGTGCCAGCAGCCCTACCGGGACTAGCACAGATACGCAGTATTTT. It is translated as CASSPTGTSTDTQYF.

This clonotype was seen at least ten times. The chain employs TRBV5-8 and TRBJ1-4; no firm D call. V gave up 0 bases and J gave up 8 bases, with 17 bases separating them. CDR1 and CDR2 from the germline V gene are SGHTS and YDEGEE. The length of the CDR3 is 16 residues. The CDR3 is CASSLGRFTFREKLFF. The DNA for the CDR3 is TGTGCCAGCAGCTTGGGTCGTTTTACTTTCCGGGAAAAACTGTTTTTT.

This clonotype was seen many times. The chain employs TRBV3-1 and TRBJ2-7; D is possibly TRBD1 or TRBD2 (5 bases each). Germline lookup yields CDR1 LGHDT and CDR2 YNNKEL (reference sequence). Trimming stripped 0 bases from V and 0 bases from J, with 12 bases between. CDR3 length: 16 amino acids. CDR3 nucleotides: TGTGCCAGCAGCCAAGATGGGGCAGGGACCTCCTACGAGCAGTACTTC. Its protein product is CASSQDGAGTSYEQYF.

This clonotype was seen ten or more times. The J gene is TRBJ1-5, the V gene TRBV19; D gene uncertain. V lost 6 bases to trimming and J lost 2 bases, with 14 bases between them. The germline gives CDR1 LNHDA, CDR2 SQIVND (reference sequence). The CDR3 totals 15 residues. The CDR3 sequence: CASRATGRGNQPQHF. Here the CDR3 DNA reads TGTGCCAGTAGGGCCACGGGTCGGGGCAATCAGCCCCAGCATTTT.

This clonotype was seen ten or more times. At one end, the junction sequence differs from germline, possibly due to a read error. The chain uses TRBV7-9 and TRBJ2-3, with 9 bases aligning to TRBD2. The CDR3 totals 14 residues. In germline, CDR1 is SEHNR, CDR2 FQNEAQ (reference sequence). The CDR3 region has the DNA TGTGCCAGCCGCTTAGCGGGAGGCACAGATACGCAGTATTTT. This codes for CASRLAGGTDTQYF.

This clonotype has a handful of counts. The chain has TRBV5-6 and TRBJ2-6; D gene uncertain. Trimming cost V 0 bases and J 0 bases, with 16 bases left between them. CDR1 and CDR2 (germline): SGHDT, YYEEEE. There are 19 residues in the CDR3. Here the CDR3 reads CASSLAAEAAYSGANVLTF. The CDR3 coding sequence is TGTGCCAGCAGCTTGGCCGCCGAGGCCGCCTACTCTGGGGCCAACGTCCTGACTTTC.

This clonotype was seen many times. The chain carries TRBV4-3 and TRBJ2-3; D is perhaps TRBD2 (6 bases). From germline, CDR1 is LGHNA and CDR2 YSLEER. V shed 0 bases and J shed 4 bases, with 20 bases lying between them. The CDR3 loop spans 18 amino acids. The CDR3 DNA follows: TGCGCCAGCAGCCAAGAGTTCCTAGCGTCGAGGTTAGCAGATACGCAGTATTTT. Protein product: CASSQEFLASRLADTQYF.

This clonotype was recorded at least ten times. This chain uses TRBV19 with TRBJ1-5; possible D gene TRBD1, 6 bases. Germline V CDR1 and CDR2: LNHDA, SQIVND (reference sequence). The CDR3 length is 14 residues. Trimming left V 6 bases short and J 0 bases short, with 9 bases between. This CDR3 is CASRLGGSNQPQHF. The CDR3 DNA is TGTGCCAGTAGATTAGGGGGTAGCAATCAGCCCCAGCATTTT.

This clonotype was counted ten times or more. The chain's CDR3 is CASSQDLGQGTESAETQYF. As DNA, the CDR3 is TGCGCCAGCAGCCAAGATCTGGGTCAGGGGACCGAGTCAGCAGAGACCCAGTACTTC. The rearrangement uses TRBV4-1 and TRBJ2-5; the D gene is possibly TRBD1 (6 bases). V lost 0 bases and J lost 4, with 24 bases in between. The germline V gene encodes CDR1 MGHRA and CDR2 YSYEKL. The CDR3 is 19 residues long.

This clonotype was found many times. The chain is built from TRBV11-2 and TRBJ2-2; 14 bases match TRBD2. V shed 5 bases, J shed 7 bases, and the junction held 6 bases outside the gene matches. Germline-derived CDR1 and CDR2 are SGHAT and FQNNGV. This CDR3 has 16 amino acids. As DNA, the CDR3 is TGTGCCAGCAGCCCGCGACTAGCGGGAGGGTTCGGGGAGCTGTTTTTT. It is translated as CASSPRLAGGFGELFF.

V and J are TRBV6-5 and TRBJ1-3, with unresolved D. CDR3 length equals 16 residues. V shed 0 bases and J shed 0 bases, with 9 bases lying between them. From germline, CDR1 is MNHEY and CDR2 SVGAGI. CDR3 sequence reads: CASSYSGQSSGNTIYF. CDR3 in DNA: TGTGCCAGCAGTTACTCGGGTCAGTCCTCTGGAAACACCATATATTTT.